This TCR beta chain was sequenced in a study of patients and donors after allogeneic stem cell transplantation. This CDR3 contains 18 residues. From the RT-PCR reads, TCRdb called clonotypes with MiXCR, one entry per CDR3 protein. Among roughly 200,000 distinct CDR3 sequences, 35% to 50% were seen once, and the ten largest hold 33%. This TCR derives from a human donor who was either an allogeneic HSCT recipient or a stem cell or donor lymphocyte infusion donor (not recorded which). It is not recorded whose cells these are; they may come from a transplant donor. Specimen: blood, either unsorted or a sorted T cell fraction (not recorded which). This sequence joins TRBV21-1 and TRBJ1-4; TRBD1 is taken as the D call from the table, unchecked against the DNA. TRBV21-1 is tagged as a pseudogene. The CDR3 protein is CASSKAFSSGAPNEKLFF. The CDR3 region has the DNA TGTGCCAGCAGCAAAGCTTTCTCTTCGGGGGCCCCTAATGAAAAACTGTTTTTT.